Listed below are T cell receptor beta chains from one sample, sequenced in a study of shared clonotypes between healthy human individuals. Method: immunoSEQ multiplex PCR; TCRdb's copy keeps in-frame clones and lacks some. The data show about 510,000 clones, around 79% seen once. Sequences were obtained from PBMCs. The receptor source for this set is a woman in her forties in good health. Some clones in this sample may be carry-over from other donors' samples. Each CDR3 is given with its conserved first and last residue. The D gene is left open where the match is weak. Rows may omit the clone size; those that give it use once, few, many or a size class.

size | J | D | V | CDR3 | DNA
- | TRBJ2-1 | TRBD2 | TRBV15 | CATLGTSGLPEFF | TGTGCCACCCTGGGGACTAGCGGGCTCCCAGAGTTCTTC
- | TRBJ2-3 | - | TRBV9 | CASSLGPSTDTQYF | TGTGCCAGCAGCTTGGGACCTTCCACAGATACGCAGTATTTT
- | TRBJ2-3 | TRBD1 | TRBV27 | CASRTGGGSDTQYF | TGTGCCAGCCGGACAGGGGGAGGCTCAGATACGCAGTATTTT
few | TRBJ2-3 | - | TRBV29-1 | CSVEVGASTDTQYF | TGCAGCGTCGAAGTAGGGGCTAGCACAGATACGCAGTATTTT
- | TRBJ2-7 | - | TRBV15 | CATSRTLTVYEQYF | TGTGCCACCAGCAGAACTCTGACGGTATACGAGCAGTACTTC
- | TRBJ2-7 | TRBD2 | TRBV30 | CAWSVGLAFYEQYF | TGTGCCTGGAGTGTAGGACTAGCCTTCTACGAGCAGTACTTC
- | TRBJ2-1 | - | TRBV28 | CASGGAAYNEQFF | TGTGCCAGCGGGGGGGCAGCCTACAATGAGCAGTTCTTC
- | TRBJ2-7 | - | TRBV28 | CASRDGEQYF | TGTGCCAGCCGGGATGGGGAGCAGTACTTC
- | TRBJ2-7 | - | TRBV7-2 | CASSPEGVSYEQYF | TGTGCCAGCAGCCCAGAGGGGGTCTCCTACGAGCAGTACTTC
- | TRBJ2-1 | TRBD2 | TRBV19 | CASSIDVGRLAPGEQFF | TGTGCCAGTAGTATAGATGTTGGGAGACTAGCCCCGGGGGAGCAGTTCTTC
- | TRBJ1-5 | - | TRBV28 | CASSLLWPRSNQPQHF | TGTGCCAGCAGTTTACTTTGGCCTCGGAGCAATCAGCCCCAGCATTTT
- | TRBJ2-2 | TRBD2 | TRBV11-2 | CASRLAGGSTGELFF | TGTGCCAGCAGGTTAGCGGGAGGAAGCACCGGGGAGCTGTTTTTT
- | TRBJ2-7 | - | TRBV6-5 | CASSYWSGTSDEQYF | TGTGCCAGCAGTTACTGGTCAGGGACCTCCGACGAGCAGTACTTC
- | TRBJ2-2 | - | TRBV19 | CASGGRAATGELFF | TGTGCCAGTGGAGGGAGAGCGGCGACCGGGGAGCTGTTTTTT
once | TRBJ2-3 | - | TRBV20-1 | CSATAADTQYF | TGCAGTGCAACGGCTGCGGATACGCAGTATTTT
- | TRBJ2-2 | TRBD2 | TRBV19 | CASRTSGANTGELFF | TGTGCCAGTAGGACTAGCGGGGCGAACACCGGGGAGCTGTTTTTT
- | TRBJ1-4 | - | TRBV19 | CASSANAGPSNEKLFF | TGTGCCAGTAGTGCGAACGCAGGGCCGTCTAATGAAAAACTGTTTTTT
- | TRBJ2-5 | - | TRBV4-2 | CASSQDRGRAGGETQYF | TGTGCCAGCAGCCAAGATAGGGGGAGGGCCGGAGGGGAGACCCAGTACTTC
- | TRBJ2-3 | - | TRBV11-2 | CASSLRVVGGRDTQYF | TGTGCCAGCAGCTTAAGGGTCGTCGGGGGCCGTGATACGCAGTATTTT
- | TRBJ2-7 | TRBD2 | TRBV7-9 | CASSLTSGYSYEQYF | TGTGCCAGCAGCTTAACTAGCGGGTACTCCTACGAGCAGTACTTC
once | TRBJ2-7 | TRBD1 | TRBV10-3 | CAIAPDRGDTQYF | TGTGCCATAGCACCAGACAGGGGTGATACGCAGTACTTC
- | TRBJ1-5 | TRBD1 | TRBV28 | CASRPEQGAVQPQHF | TGTGCCAGCAGACCTGAACAGGGGGCGGTTCAGCCCCAGCATTTT
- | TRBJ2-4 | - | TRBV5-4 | CASSRRGDIQYF | TGTGCCAGCAGCCGCAGGGGGGACATTCAGTACTTC
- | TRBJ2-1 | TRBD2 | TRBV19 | CASSPGREGFNNEQFF | TGTGCCAGTAGTCCAGGCCGGGAGGGCTTCAACAATGAGCAGTTCTTC
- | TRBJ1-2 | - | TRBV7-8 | CASSLGRRGDYGYTF | TGTGCCAGCAGCTTAGGTAGACGGGGAGACTATGGCTACACCTTC
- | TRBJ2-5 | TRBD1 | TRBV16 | CASSQFQGARNETQYF | TGTGCCAGCAGCCAATTTCAGGGGGCGAGAAACGAGACCCAGTACTTC
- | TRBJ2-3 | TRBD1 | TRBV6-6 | CASTQRTGTELDTQYF | TGTGCCAGCACCCAAAGGACAGGGACGGAACTAGATACGCAGTATTTT
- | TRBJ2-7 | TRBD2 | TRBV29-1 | CSVGTSGSGEQYF | TGCAGCGTTGGGACTAGCGGGAGTGGAGAGCAGTACTTC
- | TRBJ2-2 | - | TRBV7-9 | CASSFKNDGNTGELFF | TGTGCCAGCAGCTTTAAAAACGACGGTAACACCGGGGAGCTGTTTTTT
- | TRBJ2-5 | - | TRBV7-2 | CASSWGNPLGETQYF | TGTGCCAGCAGCTGGGGGAACCCCCTTGGAGAGACCCAGTACTTC
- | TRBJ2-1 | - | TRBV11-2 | CASSFYAGTPGYNEQFF | TGTGCCAGCAGCTTTTACGCCGGGACCCCCGGCTACAATGAGCAGTTCTTC
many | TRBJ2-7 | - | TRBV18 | CASSPQGLGDTYEQYF | TGTGCCAGCTCACCACAGGGTTTGGGGGACACCTACGAGCAGTACTTC
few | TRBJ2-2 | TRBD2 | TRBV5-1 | CASSPSGDANTGELFF | TGCGCCAGCAGCCCTAGCGGGGACGCGAACACCGGGGAGCTGTTTTTT
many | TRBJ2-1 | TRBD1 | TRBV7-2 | CASIPDREPYNEQFF | TGTGCCAGCATCCCGGACAGGGAGCCCTACAATGAGCAGTTCTTC
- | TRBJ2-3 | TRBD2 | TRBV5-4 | CASSSSGRYETQYF | TGTGCCAGCAGCTCCAGCGGGAGATATGAGACGCAGTATTTT
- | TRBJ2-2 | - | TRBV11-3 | CASSIGSLGGELFF | TGTGCCAGCAGCATCGGGTCCCTCGGCGGGGAGCTGTTTTTT
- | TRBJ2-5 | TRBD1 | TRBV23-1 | CASSHYSDRQETQYF | TGCGCCAGCAGTCATTATTCGGACAGGCAAGAGACCCAGTACTTC
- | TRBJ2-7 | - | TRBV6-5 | CASSTLGEQYF | TGTGCCAGCAGTACCCTAGGGGAGCAGTACTTC
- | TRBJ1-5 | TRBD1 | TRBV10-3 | CAISDAGGVFPQPQHF | TGTGCCATCAGTGATGCAGGGGGGGTTTTTCCTCAGCCCCAGCATTTT